The rows below give T cell receptor beta chains drawn from one sample of a study of blood T cell repertoires in COVID-19. Libraries were prepared by immunoSEQ multiplex PCR; TCRdb keeps only in-frame clonotypes and omits some of them. Of about 240,000 clones listed, around 83% are singletons. The sample consisted of peripheral blood. Source of these receptors: a woman of 80 years or more with acute or convalescent COVID-19. The CDR3 runs from the conserved cysteine through the conserved F or W. Each record gives: D gene, clone size, J gene, V gene, CDR3 DNA, CDR3 protein. A D gene is named only where the DNA matches it firmly. Only some rows state a clone size, as once, few, many or a class for expanded clones.

d_gene: TRBD2; abundance: .; j_gene: TRBJ2-2; v_gene: TRBV29-1; CDR3nt: TGCAGCGTCACGACTAGCGGGGGCCCGAACACCGGGGAGCTGTTTTTT; CDR3aa: CSVTTSGGPNTGELFF
d_gene: .; abundance: few; j_gene: TRBJ2-7; v_gene: TRBV28; CDR3nt: TGTGCCAGCAGCGGGAATTGGGAGCAGTACTTC; CDR3aa: CASSGNWEQYF
d_gene: .; abundance: .; j_gene: TRBJ2-4; v_gene: TRBV6-6; CDR3nt: TGTGCCAGCAGTCCCTCGGGAGGGGGCATTTTGGGCGCCAAAAACATTCAGTACTTC; CDR3aa: CASSPSGGGILGAKNIQYF
d_gene: TRBD1; abundance: once; j_gene: TRBJ1-3; v_gene: TRBV28; CDR3nt: TGTGCCAGCAGTTTGAGGACAGGCTCAACTGGAAACACCATATATTTT; CDR3aa: CASSLRTGSTGNTIYF
d_gene: TRBD2; abundance: .; j_gene: TRBJ2-1; v_gene: TRBV5-1; CDR3nt: TGCGCCAGCAGCTTGGGGGGGAGCGGGGGAGGGCGCGAGCAGTTCTTC; CDR3aa: CASSLGGSGGGREQFF
d_gene: .; abundance: .; j_gene: TRBJ1-5; v_gene: TRBV2; CDR3nt: TGTGCCAGCAGTGAAAACGGGGGTTACAATCAGCCCCAGCATTTT; CDR3aa: CASSENGGYNQPQHF
d_gene: TRBD2; abundance: .; j_gene: TRBJ2-3; v_gene: TRBV4-1; CDR3nt: TGCGCCAGCAGCCAAATCAGCGGGGGGGCCAGGGATACGCAGTATTTT; CDR3aa: CASSQISGGARDTQYF
d_gene: TRBD2; abundance: .; j_gene: TRBJ2-5; v_gene: TRBV5-4; CDR3nt: TGTGCCAGCAGCCGGCCGGGACTACAACCCCAAGAGACCCAGTACTTC; CDR3aa: CASSRPGLQPQETQYF
d_gene: .; abundance: .; j_gene: TRBJ2-3; v_gene: TRBV27; CDR3nt: TGTGCCAGCAGTTTTTATCGGGGTGCTAGCACAGATACGCAGTATTTT; CDR3aa: CASSFYRGASTDTQYF
d_gene: TRBD1; abundance: .; j_gene: TRBJ1-4; v_gene: TRBV28; CDR3nt: TGTGCCAGCAGTTTTAGACAGGGGACTAATGAAAAACTGTTTTTT; CDR3aa: CASSFRQGTNEKLFF
d_gene: TRBD2; abundance: .; j_gene: TRBJ2-1; v_gene: TRBV7-9; CDR3nt: TGTGCCAGCAGCTTACTAGCGGGGGGGCGAGACAATGAGCAGTTCTTC; CDR3aa: CASSLLAGGRDNEQFF
d_gene: .; abundance: .; j_gene: TRBJ1-3; v_gene: TRBV12-5; CDR3nt: TGTGCTAGTGGACAGGTCGGAAACACCATATATTTT; CDR3aa: CASGQVGNTIYF
d_gene: TRBD1; abundance: .; j_gene: TRBJ2-1; v_gene: TRBV4-2; CDR3nt: TGTGCCAGCAGCCAAGCCCTGGGACAGGGGGTATACAATGAGCAGTTCTTC; CDR3aa: CASSQALGQGVYNEQFF
d_gene: TRBD1; abundance: .; j_gene: TRBJ1-6; v_gene: TRBV28; CDR3nt: TGTGCCAGCAGCCAGGGACAGTCCCGGGGAAGGGCCCTCCACTTT; CDR3aa: CASSQGQSRGRALHF
d_gene: .; abundance: many; j_gene: TRBJ1-6; v_gene: TRBV7-9; CDR3nt: TGTGCCAGCAGCTTAGACGGTCGTTCACCCCTCCACTTT; CDR3aa: CASSLDGRSPLHF
d_gene: TRBD1; abundance: .; j_gene: TRBJ2-1; v_gene: TRBV6-5; CDR3nt: TGTGCCAGCAGTTACAGGGACAGCTACAATGAGCAGTTCTTC; CDR3aa: CASSYRDSYNEQFF